Sequencing of this T cell receptor (beta chain) was carried out in a study of blood T cells in healthy people across ages. CDR1 and CDR2 (germline): SGDLS, YYNGEE. The CDR3 spans 16 residues. With 3 bases removed from V and 0 bases from J, the gap between germline ends came to 12 bases. For the second PCR, which ran for roughly 6 to 11 cycles, a sample-barcoded 5' primer and a J-beta primer mix were used. Tagging of each cDNA molecule was performed by a template-switch adaptor with 12 random nucleotides. TCRdb passed the 5' RACE reads through MiXCR, listing each CDR3 protein once. Of approximately 1.5 million distinct CDR3 sequences in the sample, less than 45% are singletons; the top ten hold approximately 4.1%. In the case of this clonotype: The antigen is undetermined.

General observations from the study: Diversity was higher, and naive CD4+ cells more numerous, in long-lived donors than in aged donors.

Specimen: blood. The TCR was taken from a woman aged 18-29 years in good health. This chain links TRBV9 with TRBJ2-2, with a weak D call TRBD1 (5 bases). This chain's CDR3 is CASSGTGPSNTGELFF. The CDR3 DNA sequence: TGTGCCAGCAGCGGAACAGGACCTTCGAACACCGGGGAGCTGTTTTTT. The whole variable domain, filled in from reference TRBV9 and TRBJ2-2, reads DSGVTQTPKHLITATGQRVTLRCSPRSGDLSVYWYQQSLDQGLQFLIQYYNGEERAKGNILERFSAQQFPDLHSELNLSSLELGDSALYFCASSGTGPSNTGELFFGEGSRLTVL.